The rows below give T cell receptor beta chains drawn from one sample of a study of CD4 T cells in relation to SARS-CoV-2 and coronaviruses. These receptors have no known antigen. Generated by immunoSEQ multiplex PCR, the TCRdb table keeps only in-frame clones and is missing some. The table records 9,500 to 11,000 clones, roughly 72% of them present only once. Material: CD4+ T cells from PBMCs, cultured in vitro. The source of these receptors is a human donor in good health. Both conserved end residues are part of each CDR3. Each record gives: D gene, V gene, J gene, clone size, CDR3 protein, CDR3 DNA. D genes are given only for firm matches. Expanded clones are given a class, and other clones once, few, many or no size at all.

d_call: .; v_call: TRBV11-2; j_call: TRBJ2-7; clone_size: .; cdr3_aa: CASSLGSYEQYF; cdr3_nt: TGTGCCAGCAGCTTGGGATCCTACGAGCAGTACTTC
d_call: .; v_call: TRBV11-2; j_call: TRBJ1-5; clone_size: .; cdr3_aa: CASSLDRNQPQHF; cdr3_nt: TGTGCCAGCAGCTTGGACCGGAATCAGCCCCAGCATTTT
d_call: .; v_call: TRBV7-2; j_call: TRBJ2-6; clone_size: .; cdr3_aa: CASSLRGATSGANVLTF; cdr3_nt: TGTGCCAGCAGCCTGAGGGGGGCTACCTCTGGGGCCAACGTCCTGACTTTC
d_call: .; v_call: TRBV7-2; j_call: TRBJ1-3; clone_size: .; cdr3_aa: CASSLGFGATIYF; cdr3_nt: TGTGCCAGCAGCTTAGGCTTCGGGGCCACCATATATTTT
d_call: TRBD1; v_call: TRBV7-2; j_call: TRBJ1-4; clone_size: .; cdr3_aa: CASSLAGQNNEKLFF; cdr3_nt: TGTGCCAGCAGCTTAGCGGGACAGAATAATGAAAAACTGTTTTTT
d_call: .; v_call: TRBV2; j_call: TRBJ1-6; clone_size: few; cdr3_aa: CASSEVWYGAYNSPLHF; cdr3_nt: TGTGCCAGCAGTGAAGTTTGGTACGGGGCTTATAATTCACCCCTCCACTTT
d_call: .; v_call: TRBV28; j_call: TRBJ1-1; clone_size: few; cdr3_aa: CASRRQENTEAFF; cdr3_nt: TGTGCCAGCAGAAGACAGGAGAACACTGAAGCTTTCTTT
d_call: TRBD1; v_call: TRBV29-1; j_call: TRBJ2-7; clone_size: .; cdr3_aa: CSVEQGVTYEQYF; cdr3_nt: TGCAGCGTTGAACAGGGGGTAACCTACGAGCAGTACTTC
d_call: .; v_call: TRBV19; j_call: TRBJ1-1; clone_size: .; cdr3_aa: CASSRGPLDGSINTEAFF; cdr3_nt: TGTGCCAGCAGCCGGGGCCCCCTGGACGGCTCAATCAACACTGAAGCTTTCTTT
d_call: TRBD2; v_call: TRBV4-1; j_call: TRBJ2-7; clone_size: .; cdr3_aa: CASSVRLAPGEQYF; cdr3_nt: TGCGCCAGCAGCGTAAGACTAGCCCCCGGCGAGCAGTACTTC
d_call: .; v_call: TRBV20-1; j_call: TRBJ2-2; clone_size: few; cdr3_aa: CSAASAGELFF; cdr3_nt: TGCAGTGCTGCATCAGCCGGGGAGCTGTTTTTT
d_call: TRBD2; v_call: TRBV11-2; j_call: TRBJ2-1; clone_size: .; cdr3_aa: CASSFSAGGGNEQFF; cdr3_nt: TGTGCCAGCAGCTTTTCGGCGGGAGGCGGGAATGAGCAGTTCTTC
d_call: .; v_call: TRBV11-3; j_call: TRBJ2-7; clone_size: .; cdr3_aa: CASSLDHNEQYF; cdr3_nt: TGTGCCAGCAGCTTAGACCACAACGAGCAGTACTTC
d_call: TRBD1; v_call: TRBV10-3; j_call: TRBJ1-2; clone_size: few; cdr3_aa: CAISGTGDGYTF; cdr3_nt: TGTGCCATCAGTGGGACAGGGGATGGCTACACCTTC
d_call: TRBD2; v_call: TRBV13; j_call: TRBJ2-7; clone_size: .; cdr3_aa: CASSLRGGGAYEQYF; cdr3_nt: TGTGCCAGCAGCCTCCGAGGCGGGGGGGCCTACGAGCAGTACTTC
d_call: .; v_call: TRBV3-1/TRBV3-2; j_call: TRBJ1-6; clone_size: .; cdr3_aa: CASSQHRSSYNSPLHF; cdr3_nt: TGTGCCAGCAGCCAACATCGGAGCTCCTATAATTCACCCCTCCACTTT
d_call: TRBD1; v_call: TRBV7-8; j_call: TRBJ1-2; clone_size: .; cdr3_aa: CASSSIRTIPGQGARAF; cdr3_nt: TGTGCCAGCAGCTCGATACGGACCATACCGGGACAGGGGGCACGCGCCTTC
d_call: .; v_call: TRBV4-1; j_call: TRBJ1-2; clone_size: once; cdr3_aa: CASSQGHGLYGYTF; cdr3_nt: TGCGCCAGCAGCCAGGGTCACGGACTCTATGGCTACACCTTC
d_call: .; v_call: TRBV9; j_call: TRBJ1-2; clone_size: .; cdr3_aa: CASSVLSHGIYGYTF; cdr3_nt: TGTGCCAGCAGCGTCTTATCTCACGGGATCTATGGCTACACCTTC
d_call: TRBD2; v_call: TRBV6-5; j_call: TRBJ2-1; clone_size: .; cdr3_aa: CASGLARDNEQFF; cdr3_nt: TGTGCCAGCGGACTAGCGAGAGACAATGAGCAGTTCTTC
d_call: .; v_call: TRBV7-9; j_call: TRBJ1-2; clone_size: few; cdr3_aa: CASSRSVGYTF; cdr3_nt: TGTGCCAGCAGTAGGTCTGTGGGCTACACCTTC
d_call: TRBD1; v_call: TRBV10-3; j_call: TRBJ1-2; clone_size: .; cdr3_aa: CANSPGQGDYGYTF; cdr3_nt: TGTGCCAACTCTCCGGGACAGGGCGATTATGGCTACACCTTC
d_call: TRBD1; v_call: TRBV4-1; j_call: TRBJ2-5; clone_size: .; cdr3_aa: CASSQENRGPRETQYF; cdr3_nt: TGCGCCAGCAGCCAAGAGAACAGGGGTCCGAGGGAGACCCAGTACTTC
d_call: .; v_call: TRBV7-9; j_call: TRBJ1-2; clone_size: few; cdr3_aa: CASSVESTWDGYTF; cdr3_nt: TGTGCCAGCAGTGTAGAGTCGACCTGGGACGGCTACACCTTC
d_call: .; v_call: TRBV7-2; j_call: TRBJ2-2; clone_size: .; cdr3_aa: CASSLSNTRAGELFF; cdr3_nt: TGTGCCAGCAGCTTAAGTAACACCAGAGCCGGGGAGCTGTTTTTT
d_call: TRBD1; v_call: TRBV3-1/TRBV3-2; j_call: TRBJ2-7; clone_size: .; cdr3_aa: CASSQDIAGGREQYF; cdr3_nt: TGTGCCAGCAGCCAAGATATTGCAGGGGGTCGCGAGCAGTACTTC
d_call: TRBD1; v_call: TRBV19; j_call: TRBJ2-4; clone_size: once; cdr3_aa: CASSKTGEHIQYF; cdr3_nt: TGTGCCAGTAGCAAGACAGGGGAACACATTCAGTACTTC
d_call: .; v_call: TRBV4-1; j_call: TRBJ1-4; clone_size: few; cdr3_aa: CASSRAPLNEKLFF; cdr3_nt: TGCGCCAGCAGCCGAGCTCCCCTTAATGAAAAACTGTTTTTT
d_call: .; v_call: TRBV27; j_call: TRBJ1-2; clone_size: few; cdr3_aa: CASSRQAPYGYTF; cdr3_nt: TGTGCCAGCAGTCGACAGGCCCCCTATGGCTACACCTTC